Below, 32 T cell receptor beta chains from the same sample are listed, as sequenced in a study of T-cell memory formation after mild COVID-19. MiXCR, applied by TCRdb to the 5' RACE reads, yields one record per CDR3 protein. The sample lists fewer than 400,000 distinct CDR3 sequences, around a sixth occurring once. Sequencing was done on a sample of PBMCs or a T cell subset sorted from them (not recorded which). The receptors come from a man between 18 and 35 years old who had mild COVID-19 (a few samples of this study predate the infection). Cell type and time point are not known.

There are a few counts of this clonotype. The chain employs TRBV7-9 and TRBJ2-7; D unclear. The CDR3 totals 13 residues. V lost 4 bases, J lost 4 bases, and 11 bases lay in between. Germline V lookup: CDR1 SEHNR, CDR2 FQNEAQ (reference sequence). The CDR3 is CASSSEHSYEQYV. The CDR3 DNA sequence: TGTGCCAGCAGCTCTGAGCACTCTTACGAGCAGTACGTC.

J is TRBJ2-3 and V is TRBV4-2, with 8 positions matching TRBD1. Unmatched junction bases numbered 3, after V lost 0 bases and J lost 4 bases. The CDR3 consists of 15 residues. The germline CDR1 and CDR2 sequences are LGHNA and YNFKEQ. The CDR3 protein is CASSQDQGASDTQYF. The CDR3 DNA follows: TGTGCCAGCAGCCAAGATCAGGGGGCATCAGATACGCAGTATTTT.

In its sample, this clonotype was seen a few times. V usage is TRBV18 and J usage is TRBJ2-5; D might be TRBD2 (5 bases). This CDR3 region has 14 residues. With 3 bases removed from V and 3 bases from J, the gap between germline ends came to 11 bases. Germline lookup yields CDR1 KGHSH and CDR2 LQKENI. The CDR3 nucleotides read TGTGCCAGCTCACCTGATTCGGGAAAAGAGACCCAGTACTTC. It translates to CASSPDSGKETQYF.

The table lists this clonotype with a few counts. The rearrangement links TRBV7-9 to TRBJ1-2, with D possibly matching TRBD1 (5 bases). The CDR3 has 12 amino acids. CDR1 SEHNR and CDR2 FQNEAQ come from the germline V gene (reference sequence). Trimming took 4 bases from V and 14 from J, leaving 17 bases between them. The CDR3 DNA reads as TGTGCCAGCAGCTCCTCGGGACTGCCGGGGACCTTC. It codes for CASSSSGLPGTF.

This clonotype was counted only a few times. The J gene is TRBJ1-4, the V gene TRBV27, with D perhaps matching TRBD1 (6 bases). Germline CDR1 reads MNHEY; CDR2 reads SMNVEV (reference sequence). Trimming took off 5 bases at V and 8 bases at J, with 15 bases between the two ends. This CDR3 is built from 14 residues. The CDR3 DNA sequence: TGTGCCAGCAGTCGACACAGGGAGGGGGAAAAACTGTTTTTT. The encoded protein is CASSRHREGEKLFF.

This clonotype has just a few counts. V is TRBV7-2 and J is TRBJ1-6; maybe TRBD1 (5 bases). This CDR3 is 18 amino acids long. Germline values: CDR1 SGHTA, CDR2 FQGNSA. Trimming removed 5 bases from V and 6 bases from J, with 23 bases in between. CDR3 sequence: CASSIDSVRIRSNSPLHF. In nucleotides, the CDR3 is TGTGCCAGCAGCATCGACAGTGTTAGGATACGGTCTAATTCACCCCTCCACTTT.

This clonotype was observed a handful of times. The chain has TRBV18 and TRBJ1-5; 11 nucleotides line up with TRBD1. The germline gives CDR1 KGHSH, CDR2 LQKENI. Trimming at V came to 5 bases and at J to 0 bases, leaving 3 bases not matched to a gene. This CDR3 contains 16 residues. The CDR3 loop is CASSGQGAYSNQPQHF. CDR3 bases: TGTGCCAGCTCAGGACAGGGGGCTTATAGCAATCAGCCCCAGCATTTT. Full variable domain (outside the CDR3, taken from reference TRBV18 and TRBJ1-5): NAGVMQNPRHLVRRRGQEARLRCSPMKGHSHVYWYRQLPEEGLKFMVYLQKENIIDESGMPKERFSAEFPKEGPSILRIQQVVRGDSAAYFCASSGQGAYSNQPQHFGDGTRLSIL.

Only a few counts were recorded for this clonotype. This chain links TRBV6-2 or TRBV6-3 with TRBJ2-7; possible D gene TRBD1, 6 bases. V dropped 10 bases and J dropped 2 bases, with 12 bases sitting between them. CDR3 size: 12 residues. Germline V CDR1 and CDR2: MNHEY, SVGEGT. This chain's CDR3 is CANGTKTYEQYF. The DNA for the CDR3 is TGTGCCAACGGGACAAAAACCTACGAGCAGTACTTC.

At least ten counts were recorded for this clonotype. The rearrangement uses TRBV5-1 and TRBJ1-1; perhaps TRBD1 as D (5 bases). The CDR3 covers 13 residues. Per germline, CDR1 SGHRS and CDR2 YFSETQ. V shed 6 bases and J shed 5 bases, with 14 bases lying between them. The CDR3 DNA sequence: TGCGCCAGCAACGACTGGGGCGGGACTGAAGCTTTCTTT. Translating gives CASNDWGGTEAFF.

In this sample, this clonotype turned up many times. This chain links TRBV6-2 or TRBV6-3 with TRBJ2-1; a possible D gene is TRBD2 (5 bases). Germline V gives CDR1 MNHEY, CDR2 SVGEGT. Trimming shortened V by 0 bases and J by 4 bases, and 7 bases separated the two germline ends. This CDR3 spans 14 amino acids. CDR3 sequence reads: CASSYSLAYNEQFF. DNA for the CDR3: TGTGCCAGCAGTTACTCGCTAGCATACAATGAGCAGTTCTTC.

The chain is built from TRBV6-1 and TRBJ2-5; 9 bases agree with TRBD2. V dropped 2 bases and J dropped 3; count of bases not matched to a gene: 7. The CDR3 is 16 residues long. Germline V gives CDR1 MNHNS, CDR2 SASEGT. This CDR3 reads CASSESASGVKETQYF. The CDR3, as DNA: TGTGCCAGCAGTGAAAGTGCTAGCGGGGTGAAAGAGACCCAGTACTTC.

The V call is TRBV20-1, the J call TRBJ1-2; a possible D gene is TRBD1 (6 bases). The CDR3 runs to 17 residues. Germline V gene lookup returns CDR1 DFQATT and CDR2 SNEGSKA (reference sequence). Trimming took 0 bases from V and 2 from J, leaving 19 bases between them. The CDR3 coding sequence is TGCAGTGCTAGAGATCGGGAAGGGGGAGTGAAAAACTATGGCTACACCTTC. Translating it yields CSARDREGGVKNYGYTF.

The chain couples TRBV6-5 to TRBJ1-1, with 7 nucleotides matching TRBD1. The V and J ends lost 6 bases and 10 bases, in that order; junction bases with no gene match: 11. The CDR3 covers 13 residues. The germline CDR1 and CDR2 sequences are MNHEY and SVGAGI. DNA of the CDR3: TGTGCCAGCAGACAGGGGCGGGATGTACGAGCTTTCTTT. This translates into CASRQGRDVRAFF.

This clonotype has a handful of counts. The V and J genes are TRBV7-3 and TRBJ1-5; no firm D call. Trimming left V 5 bases short and J 6 bases short, with 11 bases between. Germline CDR1 is SGHTA and CDR2 is FQGTGA. There are 13 residues in the CDR3. The CDR3 coding sequence is TGTGCCAGCAGCCCTGAAATGGGTCAGCCCCAGCATTTT. It translates to CASSPEMGQPQHF.

V and J are TRBV5-4 and TRBJ2-1, with unresolved D. The germline V gene encodes CDR1 SGHNT and CDR2 YYREEE (reference sequence). V was clipped by 5 bases and J by 9 bases, with 15 bases between them. CDR3 length: 13 residues. Written as DNA, the CDR3 is TGTGCCAGCAGTTATGAACGTGGGGTTGAGCAGTTCTTC. Translating gives CASSYERGVEQFF.

The genes are TRBV7-2 and TRBJ2-1, with D tentatively TRBD2 (5 bases). Germline V lookup: CDR1 SGHTA, CDR2 FQGNSA. The ends were cut back, 4 bases at V and 6 bases at J, with 10 bases in the middle. This CDR3 region has 13 residues. CDR3 nucleotide sequence: TGTGCCAGCAGCTCGCGGGCAGCCAATGAGCAGTTCTTC. Its translation: CASSSRAANEQFF.

This clonotype was counted at least ten times. The chain carries TRBV7-9 and TRBJ2-3; D gene ambiguous. Per the germline V gene, CDR1 is SEHNR and CDR2 is FQNEAQ (reference sequence). The CDR3 covers 14 residues. The V and J ends lost 2 bases and 2 bases respectively, with 8 bases between them. The CDR3 nucleotides read TGTGCCAGCAGCTTAAGCGCGACCACAGATACGCAGTATTTT. Protein sequence: CASSLSATTDTQYF. The whole variable domain, remainder taken from reference TRBV7-9 and TRBJ2-3, is DTGVSQNPRHKITKRGQNVTFRCDPISEHNRLYWYRQTLGQGPEFLTYFQNEAQLEKSRLLSDRFSAERPKGSFSTLEIQRTEQGDSAMYLCASSLSATTDTQYFGPGTRLTVL.

The J gene is TRBJ1-2, the V gene TRBV4-1, with a weak D call TRBD1 (6 bases). Germline V gene data show CDR1 as MGHRA and CDR2 as YSYEKL. The V end lost 0 bases, the J end lost 4 bases, and 24 bases lay between the germline ends. The CDR3 sequence is 19 residues long. This CDR3 reads CASSQEGGEAGVLPYGYTF. In DNA, the CDR3 is TGCGCCAGCAGCCAAGAAGGGGGGGAGGCAGGGGTGCTTCCCTATGGCTACACCTTC.

There are many counts of this clonotype. The gene calls are TRBV29-1 and TRBJ2-7; TRBD1 might be the D (6 bases). V was clipped by 3 bases and J by 3 bases, with 12 bases between them. CDR1 is SQVTM, CDR2 ANQGSEA, per germline. There are 13 residues in the CDR3. CDR3 protein: CSVEPGENYEQYF. DNA for the CDR3: TGCAGCGTTGAGCCAGGGGAAAACTACGAGCAGTACTTC.

This clonotype was observed a few times. The chain joins TRBV25-1 to TRBJ1-1; D not certain. The CDR3 runs to 12 residues. Per germline, CDR1 MGHDK and CDR2 SYGVNS. Between the trimmed V and J ends, which lost 3 bases and 4 bases, there was a span of 6 bases. The CDR3 nucleotides are TGTGCCAGCAGTGACCCGGCCACTGAAGCTTTCTTT. As protein: CASSDPATEAFF.

The chain is built from TRBV6-5 and TRBJ1-2; D unresolved. Germline CDR1 reads MNHEY; CDR2 reads SVGAGI. The CDR3 covers 12 residues. V lost 9 bases and J lost 2, with 10 bases in between. The CDR3 coding sequence is TGTGCCAGTGGACGTCACAACTATGGCTACACCTTC. Its protein product is CASGRHNYGYTF.

The rearrangement uses TRBV2 and TRBJ1-1; D is perhaps TRBD1 (5 bases). Germline V CDR1 and CDR2: SNHLY, FYNNEI. Trimming pared 9 bases from V and 5 bases from J, leaving 19 bases between. The length of the CDR3 is 14 residues. The CDR3 coding sequence is TGTGCCAGGGGGACGGGAACCCGAGGAACTGAAGCTTTCTTT. This gives the protein CARGTGTRGTEAFF. The full variable domain, in which reference TRBV2 and TRBJ1-1 provide the parts outside the CDR3, is EPEVTQTPSHQVTQMGQEVILRCVPISNHLYFYWYRQILGQKVEFLVSFYNNEISEKSEIFDDQFSVERPDGSNFTLKIRSTKLEDSAMYFCARGTGTRGTEAFFGQGTRLTVV.

The sample holds a few counts of this clonotype. The V gene is TRBV7-9, the J gene TRBJ1-1, with D uncertain. Trimming removed 4 bases at V and 10 bases at J, with 10 bases between. CDR3 size: 11 residues. CDR1 SEHNR and CDR2 FQNEAQ come from the germline V gene (reference sequence). The CDR3 sequence: CASSWGKGAFF. In DNA, the CDR3 is TGTGCCAGCAGCTGGGGAAAAGGAGCTTTCTTT.

The table lists this clonotype with a few counts. The chain links TRBV15 to TRBJ1-2; D uncertain. The CDR3 has 14 amino acids. V was cut by 1 base and J by 7 bases, with 13 bases left in between. Germline-derived CDR1 and CDR2 are LNHNV and YYDKDF (reference sequence). CDR3 sequence reads: CATSRGAGKGGYTF. The DNA of the CDR3 is TGTGCCACCAGCAGAGGTGCGGGGAAGGGTGGCTACACCTTC.

This clonotype was seen a single time. The chain combines TRBV27 with TRBJ1-1, with D hard to call. Germline V gives CDR1 MNHEY, CDR2 SMNVEV (reference sequence). CDR3 length: 13 residues. Trimming stripped 3 bases from V and 11 bases from J, with 16 bases between. CDR3 sequence (DNA): TGTGCCAGCAGTTTCCCGACCCCCCGAGGCGCTTTCTTT. Translating gives CASSFPTPRGAFF.

The rearrangement joins TRBV7-2 to TRBJ1-2; D is ambiguous. Germline V lookup: CDR1 SGHTA, CDR2 FQGNSA. The CDR3 runs 13 residues. The germline V and J ends were trimmed by 1 base and 4 bases, with 7 bases remaining between them. The CDR3 region has the DNA TGTGCCAGCAGCTTAGTGGTGCTCTATGGCTACACCTTC. This encodes CASSLVVLYGYTF.

At least ten counts were recorded for this clonotype. The rearrangement links TRBV18 to TRBJ2-1, with D maybe TRBD1 (5 bases). Trimming took 3 bases from V and 4 from J, leaving 10 bases between them. Germline V lookup: CDR1 KGHSH, CDR2 LQKENI. This CDR3 comprises 14 residues. The CDR3 protein is CASSPSSGYNEQFF. For the CDR3, the DNA is TGTGCCAGCTCACCTTCGTCAGGGTACAATGAGCAGTTCTTC.

The chain has TRBV7-8 and TRBJ1-3, with D uncertain. CDR1 and CDR2 (germline): SGHVS, FQNEAQ. This CDR3 is 16 amino acids long. The V gene lost 4 bases and the J gene lost 0 bases, with 13 bases spanning the gap. The CDR3 is CASSSSGRRSGNTIYF. CDR3 in DNA: TGTGCCAGCAGCTCAAGCGGGCGCCGCTCTGGAAACACCATATATTTT. Combining the CDR3 with reference TRBV7-8 and TRBJ1-3 gives the whole variable domain GAGVSQSPRYKVAKRGQDVALRCDPISGHVSLFWYQQALGQGPEFLTYFQNEAQLDKSGLPSDRFFAERPEGSVSTLKIQRTQQEDSAVYLCASSSSGRRSGNTIYFGEGSWLTVV.

The sample holds many counts of this clonotype. The chain uses TRBV7-2 and TRBJ2-7; possibly TRBD2 for D (5 bases). V lost 4 bases, J lost 0 bases, and 16 bases lay in between. Germline V gene sequence: CDR1 SGHTA, CDR2 FQGNSA. The CDR3 sequence is 16 residues long. The CDR3 loop reads CASSSFPRGSSYEQYF. In nucleotides, the CDR3 is TGTGCCAGCAGCTCATTTCCCCGGGGTAGCTCCTACGAGCAGTACTTC.

This clonotype was observed at least ten times. V and J are TRBV5-1 and TRBJ2-5, with D hard to call. Trimming removed 0 bases from V and 5 bases from J, with 5 bases in between. The CDR3 is made up of 12 amino acids. The germline CDR1 and CDR2 sequences are SGHRS and YFSETQ. The CDR3 sequence: CASSLELETQYF. The DNA of the CDR3 is TGCGCCAGCAGCTTGGAGTTGGAGACCCAGTACTTC.

This clonotype was detected only a few times. J is TRBJ2-3 and V is TRBV5-1, with 7 bases that match TRBD2. Germline trimming cut 5 bases from V and 2 bases from J; bases unmatched to any gene: 8. CDR3 length: 15 residues. The germline V gene encodes CDR1 SGHRS and CDR2 YFSETQ. DNA of the CDR3: TGCGCCAGCAGGAGGAGCGGGGATGACACAGATACGCAGTATTTT. Amino acid sequence: CASRRSGDDTDTQYF.

This chain links TRBV20-1 with TRBJ1-2; D may be TRBD1 (5 bases). Germline V lookup: CDR1 DFQATT, CDR2 SNEGSKA (reference sequence). The CDR3 covers 15 residues. V was clipped by 0 bases and J by 8 bases, with 19 bases between them. The CDR3 is CSARDPKGSDRGYTF. The CDR3 DNA sequence: TGCAGTGCTAGAGATCCGAAGGGTTCAGACAGAGGCTACACCTTC.